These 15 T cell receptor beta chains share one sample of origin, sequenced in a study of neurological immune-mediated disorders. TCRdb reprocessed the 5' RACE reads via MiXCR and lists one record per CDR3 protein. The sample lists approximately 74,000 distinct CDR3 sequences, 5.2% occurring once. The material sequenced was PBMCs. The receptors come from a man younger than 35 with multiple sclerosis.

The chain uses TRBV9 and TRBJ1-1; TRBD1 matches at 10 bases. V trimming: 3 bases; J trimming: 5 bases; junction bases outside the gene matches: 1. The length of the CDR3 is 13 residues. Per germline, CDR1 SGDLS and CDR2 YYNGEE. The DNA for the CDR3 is TGTGCCAGCAGCGGACAGGGGGCTACTGAAGCTTTCTTT. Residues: CASSGQGATEAFF. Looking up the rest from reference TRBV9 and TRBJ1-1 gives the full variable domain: DSGVTQTPKHLITATGQRVTLRCSPRSGDLSVYWYQQSLDQGLQFLIQYYNGEERAKGNILERFSAQQFPDLHSELNLSSLELGDSALYFCASSGQGATEAFFGQGTRLTVV.

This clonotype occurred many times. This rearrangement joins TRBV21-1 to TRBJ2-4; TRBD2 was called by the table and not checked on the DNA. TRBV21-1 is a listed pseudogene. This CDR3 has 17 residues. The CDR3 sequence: CASSRVQRPLAKNIQYF. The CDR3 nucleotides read TGTGCCAGCAGCCGCGTTCAGAGGCCCCTAGCCAAAAACATTCAGTACTTC.

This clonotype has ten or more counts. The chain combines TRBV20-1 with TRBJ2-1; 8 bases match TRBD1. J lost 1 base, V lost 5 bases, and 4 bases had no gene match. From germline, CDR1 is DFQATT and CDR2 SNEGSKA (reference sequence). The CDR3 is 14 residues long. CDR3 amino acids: CSARRGQSYNEQFF. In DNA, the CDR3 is TGCAGTGCTCGCAGGGGGCAGTCCTACAATGAGCAGTTCTTC.

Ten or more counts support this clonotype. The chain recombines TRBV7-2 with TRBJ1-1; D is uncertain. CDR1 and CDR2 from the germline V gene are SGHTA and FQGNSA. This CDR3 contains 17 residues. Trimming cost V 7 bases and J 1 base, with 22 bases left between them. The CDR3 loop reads CASTKPPPGDSNTEAFF. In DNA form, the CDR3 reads TGTGCCAGCACAAAACCTCCCCCGGGAGACTCGAACACTGAAGCTTTCTTT.

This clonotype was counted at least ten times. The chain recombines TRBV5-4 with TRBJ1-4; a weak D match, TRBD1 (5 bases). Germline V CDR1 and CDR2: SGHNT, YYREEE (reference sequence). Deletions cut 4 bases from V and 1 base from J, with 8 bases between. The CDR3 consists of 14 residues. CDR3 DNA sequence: TGTGCCAGCAGCAGGACACAAACTAATGAAAAACTGTTTTTT. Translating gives CASSRTQTNEKLFF.

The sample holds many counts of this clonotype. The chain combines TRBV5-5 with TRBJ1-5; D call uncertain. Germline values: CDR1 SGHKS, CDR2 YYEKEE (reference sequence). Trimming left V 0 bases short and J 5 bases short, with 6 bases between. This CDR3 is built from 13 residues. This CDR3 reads CASSLERDQPQHF. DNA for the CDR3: TGTGCCAGCAGCTTGGAGAGGGATCAGCCCCAGCATTTT.

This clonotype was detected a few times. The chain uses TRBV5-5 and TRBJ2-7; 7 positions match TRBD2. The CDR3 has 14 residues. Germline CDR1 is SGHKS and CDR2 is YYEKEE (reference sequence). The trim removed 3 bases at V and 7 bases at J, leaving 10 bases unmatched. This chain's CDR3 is CASSSWGGKKEQYF. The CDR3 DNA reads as TGTGCCAGCAGCTCCTGGGGGGGTAAGAAAGAGCAGTACTTC.

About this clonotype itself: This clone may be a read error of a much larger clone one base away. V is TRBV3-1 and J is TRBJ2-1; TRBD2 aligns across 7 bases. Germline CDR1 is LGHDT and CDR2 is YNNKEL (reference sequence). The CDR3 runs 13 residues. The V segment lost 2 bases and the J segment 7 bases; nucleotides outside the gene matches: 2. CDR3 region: CASSQTGGNEQFF. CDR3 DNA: TGTGCCAGCAGCCAAACGGGGGGAAATGAGCAGTTCTTC.

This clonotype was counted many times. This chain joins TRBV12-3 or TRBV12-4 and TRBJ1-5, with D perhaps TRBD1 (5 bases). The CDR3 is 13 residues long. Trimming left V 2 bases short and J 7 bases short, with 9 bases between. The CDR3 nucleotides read TGTGCCAGCAGTTTACAGGGCTTGCAGCCCCAGCATTTT. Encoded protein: CASSLQGLQPQHF.

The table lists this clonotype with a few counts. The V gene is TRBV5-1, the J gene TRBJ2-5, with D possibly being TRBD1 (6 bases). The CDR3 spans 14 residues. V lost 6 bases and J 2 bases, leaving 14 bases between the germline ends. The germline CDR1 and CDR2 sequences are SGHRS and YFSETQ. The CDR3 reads CASTTGTPQETQYF. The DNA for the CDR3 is TGCGCCAGCACAACCGGGACACCGCAAGAGACCCAGTACTTC.

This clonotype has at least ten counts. The CDR3 DNA reads as TGCAGTGCTAGAGATATCGCGGCAGGGGGCACTGAAGCTTTCTTT. Protein product: CSARDIAAGGTEAFF. The chain recombines TRBV20-1 with TRBJ1-1, with 7 positions matching TRBD1. This CDR3 has 15 amino acids. Germline CDR1 DFQATT, CDR2 SNEGSKA (reference sequence). After removal of 0 bases from V and 4 bases from J, the junction contained 8 bases not matched to a gene.

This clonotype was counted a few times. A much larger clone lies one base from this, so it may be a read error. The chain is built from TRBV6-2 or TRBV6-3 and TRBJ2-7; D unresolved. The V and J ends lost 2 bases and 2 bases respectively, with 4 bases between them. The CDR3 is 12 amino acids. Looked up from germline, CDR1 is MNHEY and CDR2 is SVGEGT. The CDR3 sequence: CASSYVPYEQYF. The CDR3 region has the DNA TGTGCCAGCAGTTACGTCCCCTACGAGCAGTACTTC.

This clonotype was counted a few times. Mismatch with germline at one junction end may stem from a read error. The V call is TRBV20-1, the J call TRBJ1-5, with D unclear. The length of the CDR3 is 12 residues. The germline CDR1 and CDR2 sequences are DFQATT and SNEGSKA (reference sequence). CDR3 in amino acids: CSAREGTQPQNF. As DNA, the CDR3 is TGCAGTGCTAGAGAGGGAACTCAGCCCCAGAATTTT.

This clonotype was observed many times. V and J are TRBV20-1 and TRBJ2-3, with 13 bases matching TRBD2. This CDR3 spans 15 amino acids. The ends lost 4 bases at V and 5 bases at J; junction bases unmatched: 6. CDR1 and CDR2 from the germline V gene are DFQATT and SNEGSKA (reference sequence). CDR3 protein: CSAIPLAGGQDTQYF. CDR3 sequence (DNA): TGCAGTGCTATCCCACTAGCGGGAGGGCAAGATACGCAGTATTTT.

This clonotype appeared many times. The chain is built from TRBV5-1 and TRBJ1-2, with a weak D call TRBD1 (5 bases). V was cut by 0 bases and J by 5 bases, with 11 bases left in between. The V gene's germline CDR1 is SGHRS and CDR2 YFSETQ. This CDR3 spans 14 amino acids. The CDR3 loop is CASSLGRESYGYTF. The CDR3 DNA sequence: TGCGCCAGCAGCTTGGGCAGGGAGAGTTATGGCTACACCTTC.